This T cell receptor beta chain derives from a study of blood T cells in healthy people across ages. Study-wide context: Template switching caught about one barcoded beta molecule for each two T cells.

Study results and limitations: Naive CD4+ cells and diversity were both higher in long-lived donors than in aged donors.

A remark on this clonotype: What it binds is unknown.

Isolated PBMCs totaled at least 7 million in each sample. For the second PCR, which ran for roughly 6 to 12 cycles, a sample-barcoded 5' primer and a J-beta primer mix were used. A template-switch adaptor containing 12 random nucleotides labeled each cDNA molecule. TCRdb passed the 5' RACE reads through MiXCR, listing each CDR3 protein once. The profile shows hundreds of thousands of distinct CDR3 sequences, 40% to 50% of them singletons. This CDR3 has 14 amino acids. V was pared by 3 bases and J by 5 bases, with 15 bases between. Germline CDR1 SGHRS, CDR2 YFSETQ. The chain uses TRBV5-1 and TRBJ2-7, with unresolved D. Sequencing was done on a sample of blood. This clonotype was sampled from a man older than 75 in good health. CDR3 in amino acids: CASSSSRSINEQYF. The CDR3 nucleotides are TGCGCCAGCAGCTCAAGTAGAAGCATCAACGAGCAGTACTTC.